Sequencing of this T cell receptor (beta chain) was carried out in a study of Ad26.COV2.S vaccination and SARS-CoV-2 variants. Study details: Intramuscularly, Ad26.COV2.S was given either once or twice, 56 days apart.

In the case of this clone: What it binds is not known.

There are 13 residues in the CDR3. CDR1 and CDR2 from the germline V gene are SGHDT and YYEEEE. V was clipped by 0 bases and J by 8 bases, with 9 bases between them. Measured with immunoSEQ multiplex PCR; TCRdb has only the in-frame clones, and not every one. The sample consists of 350,000 to 500,000 clones, 80% to 95% of them appearing once. Study-wide points: It was reported that spike-specific CD8+ and CD4+ T cell responses were substantially broad after vaccination.

Treatment: some 20 received Ad26.COV2.S at low or high dose, single or two shots; 5 received placebo; per-sample allocation not given. Sample collection was performed on day 63 after the first vaccine or placebo injection. Boston hosted the donor, who was an adult aged 18-55 years. SARS-CoV-2 spike from the Wuhan strain was encoded by the vaccine, an Ad26 vector. The V gene is TRBV5-6, the J gene TRBJ2-1; maybe TRBD1 (6 bases). The clonotype was recovered from a person aged 18-65 years who received the Ad26.COV2.S COVID-19 vaccine or a placebo. Sequenced material: peripheral blood, taken in a trial of Ad26.COV2.S vaccine versus placebo. For the CDR3, the DNA is TGTGCCAGCAGCTTGGCAGGGGTCCATGAGCAGTTCTTC. Translated: CASSLAGVHEQFF.